The 26 T cell receptor beta chains presented below share a single source sample, sequenced in a study of cytomegalovirus exposure and HLA in healthy donors. The assay was immunoSEQ multiplex PCR, and TCRdb's table has in-frame clones only and misses some. The top ten hold about 3% of the sample, which has tens of thousands of clones, about 82% seen once. The sequenced sample consisted of PBMCs. The receptors were sampled from a man aged 25-45 years in good health and CMV-seronegative.

The chain has TRBV28 and TRBJ1-1; a possible D gene is TRBD1 (6 bases). The V gene's germline CDR1 is MDHEN and CDR2 SYDVKM. The CDR3 is 14 amino acids. Trimming took off 4 bases at V and 8 bases at J, with 17 bases between the two ends. The CDR3 nucleotides read TGTGCCAGCAGTTCAAGCAGGGGACCTTCCGAAGCTTTCTTT. This gives the protein CASSSSRGPSEAFF.

The chain recombines TRBV19 with TRBJ2-3, with unresolved D. The CDR3 runs to 13 residues. Germline-derived CDR1 and CDR2 are LNHDA and SQIVND (reference sequence). V gave up 4 bases and J gave up 3 bases, with 8 bases separating them. As DNA, the CDR3 is TGTGCCAGTAGTACGCTACCAACAGATACGCAGTATTTT. Its translation: CASSTLPTDTQYF.

The chain combines TRBV5-1 with TRBJ2-7, with 9 bases fitting TRBD1. CDR3 size: 14 residues. V gave up 1 base and J gave up 3 bases; unmatched junction bases: 2. In germline, CDR1 is SGHRS, CDR2 YFSETQ. As DNA, the CDR3 is TGCGCCAGCAGCTTGTCGGGACAGGGCTACGAGCAGTACTTC. It codes for CASSLSGQGYEQYF.

This clone was observed a single time. The chain recombines TRBV4-3 with TRBJ2-5, with a tentative D call TRBD2 (5 bases). The germline gives CDR1 LGHNA, CDR2 YSLEER. The CDR3 consists of 16 residues. The V gene lost 1 base and the J gene lost 2 bases, with 14 bases spanning the gap. CDR3 sequence: CASSQVDGGLQETQYF. The CDR3 DNA reads TGCGCCAGCAGCCAAGTAGACGGCGGGTTACAAGAGACCCAGTACTTC.

V is TRBV4-3 and J is TRBJ2-1; D not certain. Trimming cost V 6 bases and J 8 bases, with 14 bases left between them. Germline CDR1 is LGHNA and CDR2 is YSLEER. This CDR3 has 13 amino acids. The CDR3 DNA sequence: TGCGCCAGCAGACCCACCTTCGGTGATGAGCAGTTCTTC. This sequence encodes CASRPTFGDEQFF.

This chain joins TRBV2 and TRBJ2-7; the match to TRBD1 covers 7 bases. CDR1 and CDR2 (germline): SNHLY, FYNNEI. Germline trimming cut 5 bases from V and 1 base from J; bases unmatched to any gene: 5. The CDR3 totals 14 residues. In DNA form, the CDR3 reads TGTGCCAGCAGTAATCCGGGACAGTCCTACGAGCAGTACTTC. It translates to CASSNPGQSYEQYF.

The chain is built from TRBV7-9 and TRBJ2-3; a possible D gene is TRBD2 (5 bases). CDR1 SEHNR and CDR2 FQNEAQ come from the germline V gene (reference sequence). CDR3 size: 17 residues. Between the trimmed V and J ends, which lost 5 bases and 0 bases, there was a span of 18 bases. DNA for the CDR3: TGTGCCAGCAGCGCCCAGGACTCTTTCTTTAGCACAGATACGCAGTATTTT. This gives the protein CASSAQDSFFSTDTQYF.

J is TRBJ2-2 and V is TRBV9; a possible D gene is TRBD1 (6 bases). V was clipped by 3 bases and J by 4 bases, with 22 bases between them. The germline V gene has CDR1 SGDLS and CDR2 YYNGEE. The CDR3 extends over 18 amino acids. The chain's CDR3 is CASSAHLARGHPTGELFF. CDR3 coding DNA: TGTGCCAGCAGCGCCCATTTAGCCCGGGGACACCCCACCGGGGAGCTGTTTTTT.

V usage is TRBV4-2 and J usage is TRBJ2-7; no clear D. Per germline, CDR1 LGHNA and CDR2 YNFKEQ. The CDR3 runs 15 residues. Trimming removed 0 bases from V and 2 bases from J, with 11 bases in between. CDR3 sequence (DNA): TGTGCCAGCAGCCAAGATCCGGCGGATACCTACGAGCAGTACGTC. Residues: CASSQDPADTYEQYV.

V gene TRBV7-9 combines with J gene TRBJ1-1; maybe TRBD1 (5 bases). This CDR3 is 14 amino acids long. The V and J ends lost 4 bases and 1 base respectively, with 10 bases between them. The germline V gene encodes CDR1 SEHNR and CDR2 FQNEAQ (reference sequence). The CDR3 region is CASSSRGRNTEAFF. The CDR3 DNA follows: TGTGCCAGCAGCTCCCGGGGGAGGAACACTGAAGCTTTCTTT.

The chain carries TRBV6-5 and TRBJ1-2; a possible D gene is TRBD1 (6 bases). The CDR3 length is 13 residues. Germline V gene lookup returns CDR1 MNHEY and CDR2 SVGAGI. V was trimmed by 5 bases and J by 8 bases, leaving 15 bases between them. The CDR3 nucleotides are TGTGCCAGCAGTCGGGGGGGGCGTCAGGGCTACACCTTC. This codes for CASSRGGRQGYTF.

This chain links TRBV27 with TRBJ2-7, with 10 bases identical to TRBD2. Germline CDR1 is MNHEY and CDR2 is SMNVEV (reference sequence). The CDR3 runs to 14 residues. V shed 5 bases, J shed 3 bases, and the junction held 4 bases outside the gene matches. The CDR3 DNA reads TGTGCCAGCAGTAGGACTAGCGGCCTCTACGAGCAGTACTTC. Its translation is CASSRTSGLYEQYF.

The V call is TRBV15, the J call TRBJ2-1; TRBD2 agrees at 7 bases. This CDR3 is built from 15 residues. Germline assignment: CDR1 LNHNV and CDR2 YYDKDF (reference sequence). With V trimmed by 0 bases and J by 7 bases, 6 bases remained unmatched. The CDR3 sequence: CATSRDDREVNEQFF. DNA of the CDR3: TGTGCCACCAGCAGAGATGATCGGGAGGTAAATGAGCAGTTCTTC.

This clone has only a few counts. The CDR3 bases are TGTGCCAGCAGCTTGGGACTGCCGGGGGAGACAGATACGCAGTATTTT. Its protein is CASSLGLPGETDTQYF. The V gene is TRBV7-9, the J gene TRBJ2-3; TRBD2 is a possible D gene (6 bases). Trimming stripped 3 bases from V and 3 bases from J, with 16 bases between. Germline loops: CDR1 SEHNR, CDR2 FQNEAQ (reference sequence). The CDR3 covers 16 residues.

The chain recombines TRBV28 with TRBJ1-2; 8 bases align to TRBD1. J gave up 8 bases and V 5 bases, and 7 bases lay outside the gene matches. CDR1 is MDHEN, CDR2 SYDVKM, per germline. This CDR3 is 13 amino acids long. The CDR3 here is CASSRTGRGGYTF. CDR3 DNA: TGTGCCAGCAGTCGGACAGGGAGAGGCGGCTACACCTTC.

The CDR3 loop reads CASTEGGAAYEQYF. CDR3 sequence (DNA): TGTGCCAGCACCGAGGGGGGGGCGGCCTACGAGCAGTACTTC. V is TRBV7-2 and J is TRBJ2-7; D is perhaps TRBD2 (7 bases). Between the trimmed V and J ends, which lost 7 bases and 2 bases, there was a span of 15 bases. CDR3 length: 14 amino acids. From germline, CDR1 is SGHTA and CDR2 FQGNSA.

The CDR3 spells CATSRGTRGPEKLFF. CDR3 sequence (DNA): TGTGCCACCAGCAGAGGTACCCGGGGTCCGGAAAAACTGTTTTTT. This chain joins TRBV15 and TRBJ1-4; D gene unclear. Per the germline V gene, CDR1 is LNHNV and CDR2 is YYDKDF (reference sequence). Trimming removed 1 base from V and 8 bases from J, with 14 bases in between. The CDR3 totals 15 residues.

CDR3 region: CAISDGQTGDQPQHF. As DNA, the CDR3 is TGTGCCATCAGTGACGGGCAGACAGGGGACCAGCCCCAGCATTTT. The rearrangement joins TRBV10-3 to TRBJ1-5, with 8 bases fitting TRBD1. CDR3 length equals 15 residues. Germline V CDR1 and CDR2: ENHRY, SYGVKD. The junction had 8 bases not matched to a gene; V was cut back by 3 bases and J by 7 bases.

V gene TRBV7-9 combines with J gene TRBJ1-5, with 9 bases aligning to TRBD1. Germline values: CDR1 SEHNR, CDR2 FQNEAQ (reference sequence). J lost 4 bases, V lost 5 bases, and 9 bases had no gene match. The CDR3 extends over 16 amino acids. CDR3: CASSHIQGAENQPQHF. The DNA of the CDR3 is TGTGCCAGCAGCCATATACAGGGGGCCGAGAATCAGCCCCAGCATTTT.

The V and J genes are TRBV27 and TRBJ1-2; 8 bases match TRBD1. V shed 2 bases and J 2 bases; nucleotides not matched to a gene: 4. CDR1 and CDR2 from the germline V gene are MNHEY and SMNVEV (reference sequence). The CDR3 contains 15 residues. The CDR3 sequence is CASSLNRDRNYGYTF. The CDR3 nucleotides are TGTGCCAGCAGTTTAAACCGGGACAGGAACTATGGCTACACCTTC.

A note on this clone: Relative to the germline gene, one junction end is altered; a read error may explain this. This sequence joins TRBV30 and TRBJ1-1; 10 positions agree with TRBD1. The CDR3 is made up of 12 amino acids. Germline assignment: CDR1 GTSNPN and CDR2 SVGIG (reference sequence). CDR3 residues: CAGRTGGDEAFF. The CDR3 nucleotides read TGTGCCGGGAGGACAGGGGGGGATGAAGCTTTCTTT. Based on the CDR3 plus reference TRBV30 and TRBJ1-1, the full variable domain is SQTIHQWPATLVQPVGSPLSLECTVEGTSNPNLYWYRQAAGRGLQLLFYSVGIGQISSEVPQNLSASRPQDRQFILSSKKLLLSDSGFYLCAGRTGGDEAFFGQGTRLTVV.

This rearrangement joins TRBV5-4 to TRBJ2-2; possible D gene TRBD1, 5 bases. CDR1 and CDR2 (germline): SGHNT, YYREEE (reference sequence). Between the trimmed V and J ends, which lost 1 base and 1 base, there was a span of 8 bases. This CDR3 comprises 15 residues. The DNA of the CDR3 is TGTGCCAGCAGCTTGCTCCAGGGGAACACCGGGGAGCTGTTTTTT. This sequence encodes CASSLLQGNTGELFF.

The CDR3 DNA follows: TGCGCCAGCAGCGCCACAGGGGCAGAGACCCAGTACTTC. It translates to CASSATGAETQYF. V is TRBV5-1 and J is TRBJ2-5, with 7 positions matching TRBD1. The germline gives CDR1 SGHRS, CDR2 YFSETQ. The length of the CDR3 is 13 residues. Trimming took 4 bases from V and 4 from J; bases not matched to a gene: 4.

The chain recombines TRBV6-4 with TRBJ2-3, with 10 bases that match TRBD2. V trimming: 8 bases; J trimming: 2 bases; junction bases outside the gene matches: 4. The CDR3 runs 14 residues. The germline V gene encodes CDR1 MRHNA and CDR2 SNTAGT. The DNA of the CDR3 is TGTGCCAGCGCTCTAGCGGGAGCCACAGATACGCAGTATTTT. Translation gives CASALAGATDTQYF.

V gene TRBV6-5 combines with J gene TRBJ1-5, with D hard to call. The CDR3 is 12 amino acids. Germline V gene sequence: CDR1 MNHEY, CDR2 SVGAGI. V was shortened by 5 bases and J by 9 bases, with 11 bases between the two germline ends. This chain's CDR3 is CASSLGGGPQHF. CDR3 DNA sequence: TGTGCCAGCAGTCTAGGAGGTGGGCCCCAGCATTTT.

The chain uses TRBV27 and TRBJ2-2; 7 bases agree with TRBD1. The CDR3 length is 14 residues. V lost 8 bases, J lost 6 bases, and 9 bases stayed unmatched. Germline lookup yields CDR1 MNHEY and CDR2 SMNVEV (reference sequence). CDR3 coding DNA: TGTGCCAGCGGGCCCACAGGGGTCGCCGGGGAGCTGTTTTTT. Encoded protein: CASGPTGVAGELFF.